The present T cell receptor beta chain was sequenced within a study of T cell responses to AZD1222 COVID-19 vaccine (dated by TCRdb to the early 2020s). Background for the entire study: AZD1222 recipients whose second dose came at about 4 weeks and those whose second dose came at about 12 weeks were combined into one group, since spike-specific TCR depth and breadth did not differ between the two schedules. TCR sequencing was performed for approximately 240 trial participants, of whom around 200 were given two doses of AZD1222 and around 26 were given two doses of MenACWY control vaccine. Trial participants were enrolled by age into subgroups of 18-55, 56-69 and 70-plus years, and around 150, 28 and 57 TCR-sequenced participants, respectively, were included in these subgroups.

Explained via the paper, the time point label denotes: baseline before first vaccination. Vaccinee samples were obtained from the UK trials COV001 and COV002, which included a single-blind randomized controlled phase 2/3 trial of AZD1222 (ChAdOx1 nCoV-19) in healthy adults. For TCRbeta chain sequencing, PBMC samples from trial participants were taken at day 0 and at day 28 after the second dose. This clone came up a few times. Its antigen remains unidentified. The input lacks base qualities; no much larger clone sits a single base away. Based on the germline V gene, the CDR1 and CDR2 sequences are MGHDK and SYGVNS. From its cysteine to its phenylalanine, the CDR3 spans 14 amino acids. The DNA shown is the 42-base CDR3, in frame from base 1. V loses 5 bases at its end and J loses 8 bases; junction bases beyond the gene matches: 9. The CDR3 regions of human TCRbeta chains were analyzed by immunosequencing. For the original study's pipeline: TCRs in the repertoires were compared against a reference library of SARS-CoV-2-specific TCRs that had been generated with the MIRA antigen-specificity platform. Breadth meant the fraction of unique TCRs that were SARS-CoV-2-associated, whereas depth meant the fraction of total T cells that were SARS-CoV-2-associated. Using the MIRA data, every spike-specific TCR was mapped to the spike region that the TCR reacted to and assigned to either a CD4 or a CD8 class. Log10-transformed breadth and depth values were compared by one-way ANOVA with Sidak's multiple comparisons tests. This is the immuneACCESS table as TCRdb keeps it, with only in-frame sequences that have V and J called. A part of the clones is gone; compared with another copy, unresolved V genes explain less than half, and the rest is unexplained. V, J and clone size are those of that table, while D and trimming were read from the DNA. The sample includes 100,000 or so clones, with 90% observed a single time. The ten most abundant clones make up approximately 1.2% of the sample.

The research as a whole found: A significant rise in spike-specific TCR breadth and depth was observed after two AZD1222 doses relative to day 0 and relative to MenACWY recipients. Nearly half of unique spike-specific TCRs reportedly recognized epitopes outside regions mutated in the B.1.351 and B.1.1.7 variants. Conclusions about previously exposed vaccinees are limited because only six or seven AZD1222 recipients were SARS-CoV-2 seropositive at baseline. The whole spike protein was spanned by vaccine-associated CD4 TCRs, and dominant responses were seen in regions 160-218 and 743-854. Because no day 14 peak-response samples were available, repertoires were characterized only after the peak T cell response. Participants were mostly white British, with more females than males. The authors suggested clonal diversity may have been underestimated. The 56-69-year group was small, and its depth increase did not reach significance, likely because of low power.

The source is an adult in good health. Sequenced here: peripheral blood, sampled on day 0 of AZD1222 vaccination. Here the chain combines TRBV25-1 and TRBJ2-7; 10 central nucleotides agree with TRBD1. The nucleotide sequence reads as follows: TGTGCCAGCAGTTTCCGGGACAGGGGAAAAAAGCAGTACTTC. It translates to CASSFRDRGKKQYF.